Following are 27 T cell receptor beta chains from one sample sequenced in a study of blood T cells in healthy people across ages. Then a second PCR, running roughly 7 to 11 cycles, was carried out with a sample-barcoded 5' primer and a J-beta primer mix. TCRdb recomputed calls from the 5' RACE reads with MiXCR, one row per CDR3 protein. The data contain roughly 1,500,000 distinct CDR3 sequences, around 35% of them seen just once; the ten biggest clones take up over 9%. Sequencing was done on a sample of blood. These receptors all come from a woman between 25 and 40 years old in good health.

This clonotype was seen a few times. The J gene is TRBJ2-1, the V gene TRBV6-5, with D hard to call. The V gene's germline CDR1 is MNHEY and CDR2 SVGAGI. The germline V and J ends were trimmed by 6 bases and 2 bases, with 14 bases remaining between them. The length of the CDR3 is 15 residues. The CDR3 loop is CASRVSSVPYNEQFF. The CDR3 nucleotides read TGTGCCAGCAGGGTGTCATCGGTGCCCTACAATGAGCAGTTCTTC.

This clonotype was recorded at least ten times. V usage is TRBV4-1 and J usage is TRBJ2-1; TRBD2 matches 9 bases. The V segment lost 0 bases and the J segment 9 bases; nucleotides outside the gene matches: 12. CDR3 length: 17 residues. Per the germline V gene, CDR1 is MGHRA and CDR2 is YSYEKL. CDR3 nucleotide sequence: TGCGCCAGCAGCCAAGATCGGGGACTAGCCGACCTTGCTGAGCAGTTCTTC. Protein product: CASSQDRGLADLAEQFF.

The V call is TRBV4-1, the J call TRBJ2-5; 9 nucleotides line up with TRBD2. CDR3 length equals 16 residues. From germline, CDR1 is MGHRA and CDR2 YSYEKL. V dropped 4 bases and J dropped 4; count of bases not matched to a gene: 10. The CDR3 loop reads CASSPGGSGGTETQYF. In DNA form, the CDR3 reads TGCGCCAGCAGCCCAGGAGGGAGCGGGGGGACAGAGACCCAGTACTTC.

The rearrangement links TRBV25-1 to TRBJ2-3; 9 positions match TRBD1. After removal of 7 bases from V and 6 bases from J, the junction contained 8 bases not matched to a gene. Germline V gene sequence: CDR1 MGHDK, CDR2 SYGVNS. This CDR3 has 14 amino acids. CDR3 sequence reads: CASNGQGMWDTQYF. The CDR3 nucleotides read TGTGCCAGCAATGGACAGGGGATGTGGGATACGCAGTATTTT.

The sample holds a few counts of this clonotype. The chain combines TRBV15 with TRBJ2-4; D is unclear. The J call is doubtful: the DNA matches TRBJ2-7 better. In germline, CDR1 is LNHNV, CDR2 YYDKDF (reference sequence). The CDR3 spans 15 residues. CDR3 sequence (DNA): TGTGCCACCAGCAGAGCCCGCGTAGGAACCTACGAGCAGTACTTC. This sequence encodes CATSRARVGTYEQYF.

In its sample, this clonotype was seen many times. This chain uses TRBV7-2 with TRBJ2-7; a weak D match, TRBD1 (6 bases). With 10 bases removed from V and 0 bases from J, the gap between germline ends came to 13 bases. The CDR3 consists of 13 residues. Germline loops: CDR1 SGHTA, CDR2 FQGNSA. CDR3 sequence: CAITRGSSYEQYF. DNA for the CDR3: TGTGCCATCACAAGGGGGAGCTCCTACGAGCAGTACTTC.

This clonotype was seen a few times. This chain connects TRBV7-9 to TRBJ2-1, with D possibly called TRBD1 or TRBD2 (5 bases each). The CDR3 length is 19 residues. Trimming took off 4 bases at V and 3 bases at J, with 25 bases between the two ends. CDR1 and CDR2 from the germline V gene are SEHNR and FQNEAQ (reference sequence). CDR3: CASSSPGKPLGEGYNEQFF. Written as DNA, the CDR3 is TGTGCCAGCAGCTCACCAGGGAAGCCGCTAGGAGAGGGCTACAATGAGCAGTTCTTC.

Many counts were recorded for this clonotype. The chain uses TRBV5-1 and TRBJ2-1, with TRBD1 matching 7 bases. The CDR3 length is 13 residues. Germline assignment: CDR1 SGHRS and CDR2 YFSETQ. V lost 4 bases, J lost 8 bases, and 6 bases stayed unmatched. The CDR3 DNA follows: TGCGCCAGCAGCCCAAAGACAGGGTATGAGCAGTTCTTC. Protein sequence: CASSPKTGYEQFF.

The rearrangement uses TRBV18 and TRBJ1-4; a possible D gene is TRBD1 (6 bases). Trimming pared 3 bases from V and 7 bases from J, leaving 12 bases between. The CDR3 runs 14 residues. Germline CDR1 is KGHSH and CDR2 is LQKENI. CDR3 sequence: CASSPTGSREKLFF. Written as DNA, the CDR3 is TGTGCCAGCTCACCTACAGGGTCTCGTGAAAAACTGTTTTTT.

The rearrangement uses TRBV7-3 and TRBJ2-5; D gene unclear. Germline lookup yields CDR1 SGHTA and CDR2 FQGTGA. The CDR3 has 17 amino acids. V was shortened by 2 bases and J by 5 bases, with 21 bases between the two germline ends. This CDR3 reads CASSLFSPIGLPETQYF. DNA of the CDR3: TGTGCCAGCAGCTTATTCAGTCCGATCGGCCTGCCTGAGACCCAGTACTTC.

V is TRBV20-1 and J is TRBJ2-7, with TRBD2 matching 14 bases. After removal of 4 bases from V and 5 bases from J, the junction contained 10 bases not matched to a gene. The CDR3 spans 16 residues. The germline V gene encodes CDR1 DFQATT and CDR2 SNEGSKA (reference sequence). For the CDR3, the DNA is TGCAGTGCTACAAGACTAGCGGGAGGGCCGATGAACGAGCAGTACTTC. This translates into CSATRLAGGPMNEQYF.

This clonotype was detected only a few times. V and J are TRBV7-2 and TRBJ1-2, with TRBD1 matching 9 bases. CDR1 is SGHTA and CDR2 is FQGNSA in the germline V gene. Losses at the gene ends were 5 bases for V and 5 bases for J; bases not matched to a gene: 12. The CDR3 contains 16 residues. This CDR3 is CASSPDGQGMDYGYTF. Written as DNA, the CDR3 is TGTGCCAGCAGCCCCGACGGACAGGGGATGGATTATGGCTACACCTTC. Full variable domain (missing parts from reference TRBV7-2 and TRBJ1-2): GAGVSQSPSNKVTEKGKDVELRCDPISGHTALYWYRQSLGQGLEFLIYFQGNSAPDKSGLPSDRFSAERTGGSVSTLTIQRTQQEDSAVYLCASSPDGQGMDYGYTFGSGTRLTVV.

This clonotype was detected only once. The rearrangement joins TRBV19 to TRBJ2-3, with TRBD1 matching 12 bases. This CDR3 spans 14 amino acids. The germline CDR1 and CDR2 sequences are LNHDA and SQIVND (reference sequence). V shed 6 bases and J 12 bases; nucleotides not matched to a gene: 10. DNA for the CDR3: TGTGCCAGTAGCCCCGGGACAGGGGGCCTTATACAGTATTTT. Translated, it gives CASSPGTGGLIQYF.

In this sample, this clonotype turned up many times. CDR3 nucleotide sequence: TGTGCCAGCAGCTTAACGGGGGCGCAGTACTTC. It codes for CASSLTGAQYF. The chain has TRBV7-9 and TRBJ2-7; D might be TRBD1 or TRBD2, each matching 6 bases. This CDR3 comprises 11 residues. Germline lookup yields CDR1 SEHNR and CDR2 FQNEAQ (reference sequence). V lost 2 bases, J lost 9 bases, and 8 bases lay in between.

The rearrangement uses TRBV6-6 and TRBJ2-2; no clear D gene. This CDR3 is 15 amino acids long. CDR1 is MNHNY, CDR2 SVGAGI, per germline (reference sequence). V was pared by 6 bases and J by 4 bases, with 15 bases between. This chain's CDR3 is CASRETDLGTGELFF. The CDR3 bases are TGTGCCAGCAGGGAGACCGACTTGGGCACCGGGGAGCTGTTTTTT.

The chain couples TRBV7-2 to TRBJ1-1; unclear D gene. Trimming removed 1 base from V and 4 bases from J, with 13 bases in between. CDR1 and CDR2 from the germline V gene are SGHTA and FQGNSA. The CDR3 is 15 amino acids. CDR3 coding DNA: TGTGCCAGCAGCTTAGTAGGTAGTTCGGGCACTGAAGCTTTCTTT. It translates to CASSLVGSSGTEAFF.

CDR3 bases: TGTGCTAGTGGTTTGCCAACCGGCTGGACGACTAACTATGGCTACACCTTC. Its protein is CASGLPTGWTTNYGYTF. The chain uses TRBV12-5 and TRBJ1-2, with no clear D. This CDR3 region has 17 residues. V lost 2 bases, J lost 0 bases, and 16 bases lay in between. The germline CDR1 and CDR2 sequences are LGHNT and FRNRAP.

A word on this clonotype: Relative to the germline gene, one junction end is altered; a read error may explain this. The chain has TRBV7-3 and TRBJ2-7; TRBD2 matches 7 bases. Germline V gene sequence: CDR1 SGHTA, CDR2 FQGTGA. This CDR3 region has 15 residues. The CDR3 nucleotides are TGCGCCAGCAGCTTAACTCGGGGGGAACGATACGAGCAGTACTTC. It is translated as CASSLTRGERYEQYF. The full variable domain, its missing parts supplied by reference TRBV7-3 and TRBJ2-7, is GAGVSQTPSNKVTEKGKYVELRCDPISGHTALYWYRQSLGQGPEFLIYFQGTGAADDSGLPNDRFFAVRPEGSVSTLKIQRTERGDSAVYLCASSLTRGERYEQYFGPGTRLTVT.

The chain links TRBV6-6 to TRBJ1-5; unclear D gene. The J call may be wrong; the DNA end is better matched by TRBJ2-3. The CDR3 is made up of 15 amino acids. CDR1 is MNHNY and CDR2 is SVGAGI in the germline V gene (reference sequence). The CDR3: CASSPDTIVYQPQYF. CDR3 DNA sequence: TGTGCCAGCAGTCCCGACACAATCGTTTATCAGCCCCAGTATTTT.

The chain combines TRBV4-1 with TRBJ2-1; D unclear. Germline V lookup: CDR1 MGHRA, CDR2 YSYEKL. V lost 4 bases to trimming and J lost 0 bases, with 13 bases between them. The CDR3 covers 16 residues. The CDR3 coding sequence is TGCGCCAGCAGCCGAACCGTTATGGACTCCTACAATGAGCAGTTCTTC. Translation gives CASSRTVMDSYNEQFF.

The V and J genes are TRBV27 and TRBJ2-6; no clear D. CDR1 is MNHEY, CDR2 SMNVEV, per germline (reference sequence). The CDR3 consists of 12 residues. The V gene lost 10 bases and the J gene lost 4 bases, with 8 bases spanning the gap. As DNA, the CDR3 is TGTGCCACTTCGACGGGGGCCAACGTCCTGACTTTC. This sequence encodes CATSTGANVLTF.

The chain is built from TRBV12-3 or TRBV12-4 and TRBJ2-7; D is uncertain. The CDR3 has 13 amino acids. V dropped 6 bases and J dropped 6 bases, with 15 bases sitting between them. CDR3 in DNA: TGTGCCAGCAGCCCCCTGGCCGACGGCGAGCAGTACTTC. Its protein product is CASSPLADGEQYF.

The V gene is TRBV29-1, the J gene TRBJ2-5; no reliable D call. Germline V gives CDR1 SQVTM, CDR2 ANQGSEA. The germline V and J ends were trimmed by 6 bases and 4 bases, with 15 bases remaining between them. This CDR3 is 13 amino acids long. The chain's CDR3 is CSVTGIAGETQYF. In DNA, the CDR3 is TGCAGCGTCACCGGAATAGCCGGAGAGACCCAGTACTTC.

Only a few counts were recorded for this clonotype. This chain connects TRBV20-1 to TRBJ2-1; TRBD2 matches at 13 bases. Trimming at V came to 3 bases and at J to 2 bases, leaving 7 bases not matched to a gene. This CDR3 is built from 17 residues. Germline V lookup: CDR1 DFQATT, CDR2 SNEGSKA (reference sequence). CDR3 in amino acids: CSARKTSGGRTYNEQFF. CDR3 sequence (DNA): TGCAGTGCTAGGAAGACTAGCGGGGGGCGAACCTACAATGAGCAGTTCTTC.

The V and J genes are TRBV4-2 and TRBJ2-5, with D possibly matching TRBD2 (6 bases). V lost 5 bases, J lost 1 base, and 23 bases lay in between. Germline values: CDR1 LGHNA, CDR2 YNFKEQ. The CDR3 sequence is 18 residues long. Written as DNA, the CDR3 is TGTGCCAGCAGCAAGGGGTCGGGGGAAGGGGCGTTCCAAGAGACCCAGTACTTC. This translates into CASSKGSGEGAFQETQYF.

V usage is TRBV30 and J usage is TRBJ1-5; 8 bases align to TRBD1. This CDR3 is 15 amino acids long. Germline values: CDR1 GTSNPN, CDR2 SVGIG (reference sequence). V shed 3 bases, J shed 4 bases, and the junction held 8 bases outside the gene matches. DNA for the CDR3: TGTGCCTGGAGCCAGCGGACAGGGAGGAATCAGCCCCAGCATTTT. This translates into CAWSQRTGRNQPQHF.

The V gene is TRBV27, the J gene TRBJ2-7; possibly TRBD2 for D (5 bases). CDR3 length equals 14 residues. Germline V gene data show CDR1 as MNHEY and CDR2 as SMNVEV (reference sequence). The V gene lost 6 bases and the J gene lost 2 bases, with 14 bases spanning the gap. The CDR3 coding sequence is TGTGCCAGCAGCCTACTAGGAAATACCTACGAGCAGTACTTC. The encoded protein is CASSLLGNTYEQYF.